Described below is a single T cell receptor (beta chain) sequence and its context. Its antigen remains unknown. One base away lies a much larger clone, so this may be a sequencing read error. This sample stems from a study of shared clonotypes between healthy human individuals. The repertoire was sequenced with immunoSEQ multiplex PCR; TCRdb's copy has only in-frame clones and lacks some. The sample lists about 1.1 million clones, approximately 75% seen once, with almost 0.9% in the top ten. Germline CDR1 and CDR2: MGHRA and YSYEKL. The CDR3 is 14 residues long. Trimming took 0 bases from V and 7 from J, leaving 12 bases between them. Splitting the CD4+ cells yielded a CD45RA+ naive subset and a CD45RA-negative memory subset. General observations from the study: Clonotype sharing among donors was expected to depend on sequencing depth.

The chain employs TRBV4-1 and TRBJ1-2; tentative D call: TRBD1 (5 bases). The clonotype comes from a man aged 18 to 35 in good health. Some clones in this sample may be carry-over from other donors' samples. What was sequenced was memory CD4+ T cells from PBMCs. The subset: CD45RA-negative fraction. CDR3 DNA sequence: TGCGCCAGCAGCCAAGACAGGGTGGGCTGTGGCTACACCTTC. It encodes CASSQDRVGCGYTF.